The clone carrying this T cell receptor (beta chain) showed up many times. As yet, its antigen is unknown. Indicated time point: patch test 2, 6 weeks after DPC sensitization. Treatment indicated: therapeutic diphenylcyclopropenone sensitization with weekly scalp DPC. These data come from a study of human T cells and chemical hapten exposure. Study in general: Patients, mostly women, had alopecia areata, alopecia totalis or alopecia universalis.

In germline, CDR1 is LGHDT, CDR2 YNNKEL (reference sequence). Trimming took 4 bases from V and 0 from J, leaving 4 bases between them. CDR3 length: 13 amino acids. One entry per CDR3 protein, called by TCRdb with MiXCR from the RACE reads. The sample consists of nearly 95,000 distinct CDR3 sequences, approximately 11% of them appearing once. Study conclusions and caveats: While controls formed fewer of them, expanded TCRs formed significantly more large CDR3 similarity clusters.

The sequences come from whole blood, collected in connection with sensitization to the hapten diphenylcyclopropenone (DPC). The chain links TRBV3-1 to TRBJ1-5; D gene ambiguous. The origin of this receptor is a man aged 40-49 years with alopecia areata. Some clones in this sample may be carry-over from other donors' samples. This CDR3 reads CASSPHSNQPQHF. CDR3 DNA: TGTGCCAGCAGCCCCCATAGCAATCAGCCCCAGCATTTT.